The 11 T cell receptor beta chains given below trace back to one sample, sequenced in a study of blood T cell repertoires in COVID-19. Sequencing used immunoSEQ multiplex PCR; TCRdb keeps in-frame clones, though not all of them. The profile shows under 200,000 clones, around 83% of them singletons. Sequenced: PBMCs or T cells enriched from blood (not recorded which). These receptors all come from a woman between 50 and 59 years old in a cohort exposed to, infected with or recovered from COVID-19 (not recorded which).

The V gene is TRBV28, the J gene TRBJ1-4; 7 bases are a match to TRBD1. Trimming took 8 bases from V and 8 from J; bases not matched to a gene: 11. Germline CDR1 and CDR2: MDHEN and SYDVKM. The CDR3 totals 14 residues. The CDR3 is CASHRQGLGEKLFF. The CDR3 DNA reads TGTGCCAGCCATCGACAGGGATTGGGGGAAAAACTGTTTTTT.

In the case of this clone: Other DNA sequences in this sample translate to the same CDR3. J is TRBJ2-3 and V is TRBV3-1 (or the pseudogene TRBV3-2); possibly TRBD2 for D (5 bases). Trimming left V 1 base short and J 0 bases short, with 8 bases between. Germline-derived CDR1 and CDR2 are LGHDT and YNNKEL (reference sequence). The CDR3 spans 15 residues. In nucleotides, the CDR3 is TGTGCCAGCAGCCAAGGGCTAGCTAGCACAGATACGCAGTATTTT. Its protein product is CASSQGLASTDTQYF.

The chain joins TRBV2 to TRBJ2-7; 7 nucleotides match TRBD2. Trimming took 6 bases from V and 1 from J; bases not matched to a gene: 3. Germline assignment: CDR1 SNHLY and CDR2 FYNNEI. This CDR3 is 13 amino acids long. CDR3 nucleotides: TGTGCCAGCAGGGGAGGGTATTCCTACGAGCAGTACTTC. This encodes CASRGGYSYEQYF.

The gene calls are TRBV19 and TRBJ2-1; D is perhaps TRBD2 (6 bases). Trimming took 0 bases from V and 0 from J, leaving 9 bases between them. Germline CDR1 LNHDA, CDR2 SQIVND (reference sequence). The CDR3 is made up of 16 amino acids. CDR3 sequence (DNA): TGTGCCAGTAGTATAGAGGTGCGGGGCTCCTACAATGAGCAGTTCTTC. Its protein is CASSIEVRGSYNEQFF.

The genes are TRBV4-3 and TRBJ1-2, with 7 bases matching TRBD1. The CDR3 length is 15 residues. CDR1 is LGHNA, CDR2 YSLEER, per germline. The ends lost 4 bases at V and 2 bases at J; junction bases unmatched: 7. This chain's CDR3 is CASSLGTDGNYGYTF. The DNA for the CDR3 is TGCGCCAGCAGCCTAGGGACAGATGGAAACTATGGCTACACCTTC.

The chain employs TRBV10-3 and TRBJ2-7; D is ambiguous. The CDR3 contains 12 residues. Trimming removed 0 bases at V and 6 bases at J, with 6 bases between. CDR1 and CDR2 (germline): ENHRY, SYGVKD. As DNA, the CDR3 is TGTGCCATCAGTGAGTCCCGGTCCGAGCAGTACTTC. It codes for CAISESRSEQYF.

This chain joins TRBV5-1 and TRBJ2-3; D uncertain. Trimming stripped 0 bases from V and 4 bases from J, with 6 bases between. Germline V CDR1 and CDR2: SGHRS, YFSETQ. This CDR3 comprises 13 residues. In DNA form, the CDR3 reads TGCGCCAGCAGCTTGGACGGTGCAGATACGCAGTATTTT. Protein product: CASSLDGADTQYF.

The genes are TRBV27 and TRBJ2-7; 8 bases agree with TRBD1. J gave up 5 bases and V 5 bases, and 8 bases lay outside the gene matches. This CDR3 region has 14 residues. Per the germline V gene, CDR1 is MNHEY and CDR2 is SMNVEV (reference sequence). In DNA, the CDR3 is TGTGCCAGCAGTCTGGACAGGGTGAGGCACGAGCAGTACTTC. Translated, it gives CASSLDRVRHEQYF.

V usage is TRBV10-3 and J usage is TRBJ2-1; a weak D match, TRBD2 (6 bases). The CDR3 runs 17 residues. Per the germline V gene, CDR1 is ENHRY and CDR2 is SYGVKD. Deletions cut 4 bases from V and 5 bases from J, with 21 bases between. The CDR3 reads CAISGSGGRAGNNEQFF. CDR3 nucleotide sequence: TGTGCCATCAGTGGAAGCGGTGGCAGGGCGGGGAACAATGAGCAGTTCTTC.

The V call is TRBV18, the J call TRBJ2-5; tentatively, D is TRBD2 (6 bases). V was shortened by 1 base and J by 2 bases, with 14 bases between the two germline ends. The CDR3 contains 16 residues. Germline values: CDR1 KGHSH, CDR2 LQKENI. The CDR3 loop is CASSPLGVGSQETQYF. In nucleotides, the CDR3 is TGTGCCAGCTCACCACTGGGAGTCGGGAGTCAAGAGACCCAGTACTTC.

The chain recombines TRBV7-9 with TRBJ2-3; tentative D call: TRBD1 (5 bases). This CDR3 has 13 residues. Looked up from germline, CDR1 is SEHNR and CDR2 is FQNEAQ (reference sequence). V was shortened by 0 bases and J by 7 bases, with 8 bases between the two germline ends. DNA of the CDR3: TGTGCCAGCAGCTTAGCAGGGGCAAATACGCAGTATTTT. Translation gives CASSLAGANTQYF.